This TCR beta chain appears in the sequencing data of a study of blood T cell repertoires in COVID-19. Study at large: Acute and convalescent COVID-19 specimens originated in the United States, Italy and Spain. PBMCs, B-cell-depleted T cells, or T cells were the source of the cDNA or gDNA that made up the material.

The CDR3 is 14 amino acids. V lost 1 base and J lost 7; bases outside the gene matches: 7. Germline-derived CDR1 and CDR2 are SGHVS and FQNEAQ. Followed longitudinally, the Seattle patients had been enrolled during active infection. Profiled with immunoSEQ multiplex PCR; TCRdb holds only in-frame clones, not every one. The sample records approximately 33,000 clones, around 90% being singletons. The sample consisted of peripheral blood. The rearrangement uses TRBV7-8 and TRBJ2-7, with TRBD2 matching over 7 bases. This receptor was taken from a man in his fifties or sixties with COVID-19, enrolled during active disease. The CDR3 DNA sequence: TGTGCCAGCAGCTTAGTTGCGGGAGAAAAAGAGCAGTACTTC. Protein product: CASSLVAGEKEQYF.